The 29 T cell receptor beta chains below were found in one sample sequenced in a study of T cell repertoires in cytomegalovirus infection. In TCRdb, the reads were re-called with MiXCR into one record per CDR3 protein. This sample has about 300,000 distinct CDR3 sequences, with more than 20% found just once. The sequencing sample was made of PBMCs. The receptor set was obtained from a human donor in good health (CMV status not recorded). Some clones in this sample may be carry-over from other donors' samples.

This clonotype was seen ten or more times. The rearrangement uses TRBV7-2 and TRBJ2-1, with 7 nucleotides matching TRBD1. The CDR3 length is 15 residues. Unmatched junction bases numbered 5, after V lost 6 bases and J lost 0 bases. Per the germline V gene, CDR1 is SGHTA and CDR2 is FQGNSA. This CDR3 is CASRPTGRSYNEQFF. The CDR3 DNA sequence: TGTGCCAGCAGGCCGACAGGGCGCTCCTACAATGAGCAGTTCTTC.

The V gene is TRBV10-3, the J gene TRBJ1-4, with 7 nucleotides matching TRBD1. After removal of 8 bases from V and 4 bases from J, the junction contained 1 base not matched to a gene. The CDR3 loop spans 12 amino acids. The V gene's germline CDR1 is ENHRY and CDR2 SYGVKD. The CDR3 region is CAIGQDNEKLFF. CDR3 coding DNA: TGTGCCATCGGACAGGATAATGAAAAACTGTTTTTT.

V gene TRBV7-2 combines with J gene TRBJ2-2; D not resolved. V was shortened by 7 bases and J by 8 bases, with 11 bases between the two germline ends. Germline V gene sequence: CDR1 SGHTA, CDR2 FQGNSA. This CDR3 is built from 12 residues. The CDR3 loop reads CASTTLPGELFF. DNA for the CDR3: TGTGCCAGCACCACCCTCCCTGGGGAGCTGTTTTTT.

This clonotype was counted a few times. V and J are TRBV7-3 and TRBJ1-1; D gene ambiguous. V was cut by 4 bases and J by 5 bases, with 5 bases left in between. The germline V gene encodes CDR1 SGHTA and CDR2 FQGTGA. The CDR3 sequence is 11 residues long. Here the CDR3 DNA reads TGTGCCAGCAGCTCCGGGACTGAAGCTTTCTTT. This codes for CASSSGTEAFF.

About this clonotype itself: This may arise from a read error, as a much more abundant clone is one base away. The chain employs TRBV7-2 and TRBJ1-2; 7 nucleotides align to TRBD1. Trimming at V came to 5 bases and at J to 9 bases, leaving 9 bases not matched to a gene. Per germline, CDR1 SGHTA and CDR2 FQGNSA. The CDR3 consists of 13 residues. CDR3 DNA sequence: TGTGCCAGCAGCCCTGACAGGGACTACAGCTACACCTTC. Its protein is CASSPDRDYSYTF. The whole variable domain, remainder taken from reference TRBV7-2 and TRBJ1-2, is GAGVSQSPSNKVTEKGKDVELRCDPISGHTALYWYRQSLGQGLEFLIYFQGNSAPDKSGLPSDRFSAERTGGSVSTLTIQRTQQEDSAVYLCASSPDRDYSYTFGSGTRLTVV.

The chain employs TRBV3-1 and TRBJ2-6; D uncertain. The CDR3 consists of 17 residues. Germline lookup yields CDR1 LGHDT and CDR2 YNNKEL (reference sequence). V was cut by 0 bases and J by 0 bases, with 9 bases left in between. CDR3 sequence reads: CASSQDFGISGANVLTF. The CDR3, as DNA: TGTGCCAGCAGCCAAGATTTTGGAATCTCTGGGGCCAACGTCCTGACTTTC.

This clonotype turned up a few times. This chain's CDR3 is CAWETRGQNTEAFF. DNA of the CDR3: TGTGCCTGGGAGACTCGGGGACAGAACACTGAAGCTTTCTTT. V gene TRBV30 combines with J gene TRBJ1-1; perhaps TRBD1 as D (6 bases). The ends were cut back, 5 bases at V and 1 base at J, with 14 bases in the middle. The germline V gene has CDR1 GTSNPN and CDR2 SVGIG (reference sequence). This CDR3 is 14 amino acids long.

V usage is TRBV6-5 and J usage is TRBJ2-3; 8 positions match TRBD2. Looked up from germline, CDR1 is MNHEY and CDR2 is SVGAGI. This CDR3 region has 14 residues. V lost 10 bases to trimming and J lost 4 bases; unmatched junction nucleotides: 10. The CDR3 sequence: CATGQRGNADTQYF. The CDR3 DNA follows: TGTGCCACCGGCCAGCGGGGGAATGCAGATACGCAGTATTTT.

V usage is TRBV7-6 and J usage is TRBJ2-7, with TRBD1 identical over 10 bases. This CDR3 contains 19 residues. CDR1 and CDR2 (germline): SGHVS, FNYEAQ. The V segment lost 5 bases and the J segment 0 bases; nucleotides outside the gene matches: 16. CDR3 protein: CASSQHSGTGASFSYEQYF. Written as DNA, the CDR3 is TGTGCCAGCAGCCAACACAGCGGGACAGGGGCTTCTTTCTCCTACGAGCAGTACTTC.

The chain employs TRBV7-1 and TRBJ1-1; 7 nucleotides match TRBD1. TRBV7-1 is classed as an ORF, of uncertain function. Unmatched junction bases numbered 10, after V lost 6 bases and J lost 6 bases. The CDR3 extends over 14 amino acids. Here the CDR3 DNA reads TGTGCCAGCAGATCCGGGACAGCAGCTTCTGAAGCTTTCTTT. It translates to CASRSGTAASEAFF.

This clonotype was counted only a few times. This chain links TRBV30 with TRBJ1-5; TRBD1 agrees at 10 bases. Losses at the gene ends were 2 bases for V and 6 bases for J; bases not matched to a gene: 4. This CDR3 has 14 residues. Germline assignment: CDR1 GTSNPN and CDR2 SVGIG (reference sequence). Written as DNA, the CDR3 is TGTGCCTGGAGTCGGGACAGGGGAACTCAGCCCCAGCATTTT. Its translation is CAWSRDRGTQPQHF.

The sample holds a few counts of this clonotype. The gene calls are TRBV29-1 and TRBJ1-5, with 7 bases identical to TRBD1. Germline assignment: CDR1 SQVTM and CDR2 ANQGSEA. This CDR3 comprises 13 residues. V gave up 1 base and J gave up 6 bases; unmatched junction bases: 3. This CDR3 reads CSVEGQGGQPQHF. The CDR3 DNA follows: TGCAGCGTTGAAGGACAGGGCGGTCAGCCCCAGCATTTT. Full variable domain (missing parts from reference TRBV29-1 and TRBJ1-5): SAVISQKPSRDICQRGTSLTIQCQVDSQVTMMFWYRQQPGQSLTLIATANQGSEATYESGFVIDKFPISRPNLTFSTLTVSNMSPEDSSIYLCSVEGQGGQPQHFGDGTRLSIL.

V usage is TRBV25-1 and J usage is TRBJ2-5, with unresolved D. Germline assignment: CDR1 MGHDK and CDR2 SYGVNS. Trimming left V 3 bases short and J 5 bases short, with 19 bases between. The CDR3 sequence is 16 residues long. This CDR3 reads CASSEIRASGAETQYF. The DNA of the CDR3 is TGTGCCAGCAGTGAGATCCGGGCTTCCGGAGCGGAGACCCAGTACTTC. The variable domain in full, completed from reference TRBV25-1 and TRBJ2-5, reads EADIYQTPRYLVIGTGKKITLECSQTMGHDKMYWYQQDPGMELHLIHYSYGVNSTEKGDLSSESTVSRIRTEHFPLTLESARPSHTSQYLCASSEIRASGAETQYFGPGTRLLVL.

The CDR3 nucleotides read TGTGCCAGCTCCTACGGGACGGTTACAGATACGCAGTATTTT. Translating gives CASSYGTVTDTQYF. The chain has TRBV11-2 and TRBJ2-3; D may be TRBD1 or TRBD2 (5 bases each). Trimming pared 8 bases from V and 3 bases from J, leaving 15 bases between. Germline V gene sequence: CDR1 SGHAT, CDR2 FQNNGV. This CDR3 has 14 residues.

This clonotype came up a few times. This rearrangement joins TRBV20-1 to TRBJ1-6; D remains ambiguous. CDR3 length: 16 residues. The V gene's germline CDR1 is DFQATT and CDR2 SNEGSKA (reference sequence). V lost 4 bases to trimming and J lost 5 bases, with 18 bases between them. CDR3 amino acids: CSATTYLGSDNSPLHF. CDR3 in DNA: TGCAGTGCTACAACCTATTTAGGCTCTGATAATTCACCCCTCCACTTT.

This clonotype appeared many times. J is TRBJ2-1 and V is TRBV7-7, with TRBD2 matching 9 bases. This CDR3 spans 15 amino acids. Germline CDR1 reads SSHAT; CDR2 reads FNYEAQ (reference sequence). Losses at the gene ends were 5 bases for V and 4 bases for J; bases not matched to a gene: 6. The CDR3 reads CASSTRLAAYNEQFF. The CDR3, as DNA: TGTGCCAGCAGCACACGACTAGCGGCTTACAATGAGCAGTTCTTC.

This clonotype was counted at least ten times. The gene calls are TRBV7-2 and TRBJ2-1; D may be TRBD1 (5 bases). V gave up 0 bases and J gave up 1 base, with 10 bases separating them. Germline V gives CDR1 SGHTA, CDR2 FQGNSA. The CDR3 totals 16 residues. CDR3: CASSLAGQISYNEQFF. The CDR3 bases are TGTGCCAGCAGCTTAGCGGGGCAAATATCCTACAATGAGCAGTTCTTC. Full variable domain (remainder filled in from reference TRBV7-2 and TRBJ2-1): GAGVSQSPSNKVTEKGKDVELRCDPISGHTALYWYRQSLGQGLEFLIYFQGNSAPDKSGLPSDRFSAERTGGSVSTLTIQRTQQEDSAVYLCASSLAGQISYNEQFFGPGTRLTVL.

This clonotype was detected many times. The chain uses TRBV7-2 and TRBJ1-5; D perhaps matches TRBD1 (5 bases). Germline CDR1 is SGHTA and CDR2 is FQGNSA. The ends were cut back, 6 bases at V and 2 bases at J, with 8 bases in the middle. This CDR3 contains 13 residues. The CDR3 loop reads CASRLTGNQPQHF. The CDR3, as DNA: TGTGCCAGCAGGTTGACAGGCAATCAGCCCCAGCATTTT. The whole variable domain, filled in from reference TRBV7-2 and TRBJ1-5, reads GAGVSQSPSNKVTEKGKDVELRCDPISGHTALYWYRQSLGQGLEFLIYFQGNSAPDKSGLPSDRFSAERTGGSVSTLTIQRTQQEDSAVYLCASRLTGNQPQHFGDGTRLSIL.

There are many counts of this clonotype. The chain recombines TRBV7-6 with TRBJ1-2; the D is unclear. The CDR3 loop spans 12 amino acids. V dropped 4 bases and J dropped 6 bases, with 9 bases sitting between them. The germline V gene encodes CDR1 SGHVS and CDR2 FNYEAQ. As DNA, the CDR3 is TGTGCCAGCAGCTCGAATGGGCATGGCTACACCTTC. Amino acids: CASSSNGHGYTF.

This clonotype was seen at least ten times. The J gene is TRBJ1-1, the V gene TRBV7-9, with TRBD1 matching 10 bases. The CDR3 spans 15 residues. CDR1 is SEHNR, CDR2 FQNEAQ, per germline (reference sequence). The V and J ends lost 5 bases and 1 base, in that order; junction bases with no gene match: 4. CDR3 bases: TGTGCCAGCAGCAACCGGGACAGGGGGAACACTGAAGCTTTCTTT. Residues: CASSNRDRGNTEAFF. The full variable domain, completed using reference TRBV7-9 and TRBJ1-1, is DTGVSQNPRHKITKRGQNVTFRCDPISEHNRLYWYRQTLGQGPEFLTYFQNEAQLEKSRLLSDRFSAERPKGSFSTLEIQRTEQGDSAMYLCASSNRDRGNTEAFFGQGTRLTVV.

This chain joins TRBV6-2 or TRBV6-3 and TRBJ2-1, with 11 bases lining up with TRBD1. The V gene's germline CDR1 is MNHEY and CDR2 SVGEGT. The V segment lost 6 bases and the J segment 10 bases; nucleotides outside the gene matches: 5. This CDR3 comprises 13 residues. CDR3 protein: CASRGTGGEEQFF. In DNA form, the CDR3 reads TGTGCCAGCAGGGGGACAGGGGGAGAGGAGCAGTTCTTC.

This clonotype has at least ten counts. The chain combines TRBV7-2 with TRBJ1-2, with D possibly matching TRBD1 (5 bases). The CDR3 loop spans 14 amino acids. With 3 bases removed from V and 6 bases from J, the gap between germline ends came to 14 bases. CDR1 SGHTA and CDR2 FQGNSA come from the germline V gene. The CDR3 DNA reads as TGTGCCAGCAGCTTCTGGGGCAAAGATCATGGCTACACCTTC. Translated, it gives CASSFWGKDHGYTF.

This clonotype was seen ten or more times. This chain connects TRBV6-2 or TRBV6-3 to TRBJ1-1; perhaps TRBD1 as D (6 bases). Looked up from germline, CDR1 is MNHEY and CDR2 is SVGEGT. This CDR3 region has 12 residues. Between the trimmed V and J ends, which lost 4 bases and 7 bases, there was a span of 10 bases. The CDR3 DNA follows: TGTGCCAGCAGTTTCTGGACAGTTGAAGCTTTCTTT. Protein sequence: CASSFWTVEAFF.

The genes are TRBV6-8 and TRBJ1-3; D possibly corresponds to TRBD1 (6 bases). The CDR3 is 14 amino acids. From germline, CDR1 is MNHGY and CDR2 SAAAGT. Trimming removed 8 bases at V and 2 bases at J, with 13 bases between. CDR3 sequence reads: CASGLRGTGNTIYF. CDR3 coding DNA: TGTGCCAGCGGCCTCAGGGGAACTGGAAACACCATATATTTT.

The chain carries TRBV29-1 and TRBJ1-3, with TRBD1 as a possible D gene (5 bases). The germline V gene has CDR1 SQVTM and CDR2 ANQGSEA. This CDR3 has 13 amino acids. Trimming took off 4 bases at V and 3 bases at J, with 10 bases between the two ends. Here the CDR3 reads CSVVPRVGNTIYF. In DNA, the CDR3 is TGCAGCGTTGTTCCCAGGGTTGGAAACACCATATATTTT. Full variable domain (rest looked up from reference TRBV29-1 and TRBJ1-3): SAVISQKPSRDICQRGTSLTIQCQVDSQVTMMFWYRQQPGQSLTLIATANQGSEATYESGFVIDKFPISRPNLTFSTLTVSNMSPEDSSIYLCSVVPRVGNTIYFGEGSWLTVV.

DNA of the CDR3: TGTGCCAGCAGTTTCCGTCAGTCCTACAATGAGCAGTTCTTC. Translated: CASSFRQSYNEQFF. This chain connects TRBV27 to TRBJ2-1; no reliable D call. The CDR3 is made up of 14 amino acids. Per germline, CDR1 MNHEY and CDR2 SMNVEV (reference sequence). The V gene lost 3 bases and the J gene lost 1 base, with 7 bases spanning the gap.

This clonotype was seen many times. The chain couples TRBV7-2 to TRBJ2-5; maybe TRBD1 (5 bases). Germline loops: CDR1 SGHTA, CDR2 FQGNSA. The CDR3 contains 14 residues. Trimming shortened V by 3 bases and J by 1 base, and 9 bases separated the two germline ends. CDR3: CASSLYRSQETQYF. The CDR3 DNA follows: TGTGCCAGCAGCTTGTACAGGAGCCAAGAGACCCAGTACTTC.

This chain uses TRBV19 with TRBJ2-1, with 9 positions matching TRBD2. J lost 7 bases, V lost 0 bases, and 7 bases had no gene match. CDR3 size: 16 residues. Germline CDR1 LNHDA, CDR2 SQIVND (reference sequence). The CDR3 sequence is CASSIEVSGGQNEQFF. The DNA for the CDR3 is TGTGCCAGTAGTATAGAGGTTAGCGGGGGCCAGAATGAGCAGTTCTTC.

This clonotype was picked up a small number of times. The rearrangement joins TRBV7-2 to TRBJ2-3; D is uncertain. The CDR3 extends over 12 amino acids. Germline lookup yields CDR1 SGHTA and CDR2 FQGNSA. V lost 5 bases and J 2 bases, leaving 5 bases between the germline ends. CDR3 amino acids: CASSAYTDTQYF. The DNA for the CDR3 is TGTGCCAGCAGCGCCTACACAGATACGCAGTATTTT.